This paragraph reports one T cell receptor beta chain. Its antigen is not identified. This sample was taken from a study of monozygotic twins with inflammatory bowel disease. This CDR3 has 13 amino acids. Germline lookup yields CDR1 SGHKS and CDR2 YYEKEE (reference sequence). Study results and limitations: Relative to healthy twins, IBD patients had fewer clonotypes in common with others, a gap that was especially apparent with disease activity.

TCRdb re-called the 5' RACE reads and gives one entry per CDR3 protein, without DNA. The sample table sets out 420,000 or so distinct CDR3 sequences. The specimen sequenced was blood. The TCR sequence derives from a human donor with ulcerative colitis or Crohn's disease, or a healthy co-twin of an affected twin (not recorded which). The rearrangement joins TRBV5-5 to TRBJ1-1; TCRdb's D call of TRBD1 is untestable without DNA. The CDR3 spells CASSREPYTEAFF.